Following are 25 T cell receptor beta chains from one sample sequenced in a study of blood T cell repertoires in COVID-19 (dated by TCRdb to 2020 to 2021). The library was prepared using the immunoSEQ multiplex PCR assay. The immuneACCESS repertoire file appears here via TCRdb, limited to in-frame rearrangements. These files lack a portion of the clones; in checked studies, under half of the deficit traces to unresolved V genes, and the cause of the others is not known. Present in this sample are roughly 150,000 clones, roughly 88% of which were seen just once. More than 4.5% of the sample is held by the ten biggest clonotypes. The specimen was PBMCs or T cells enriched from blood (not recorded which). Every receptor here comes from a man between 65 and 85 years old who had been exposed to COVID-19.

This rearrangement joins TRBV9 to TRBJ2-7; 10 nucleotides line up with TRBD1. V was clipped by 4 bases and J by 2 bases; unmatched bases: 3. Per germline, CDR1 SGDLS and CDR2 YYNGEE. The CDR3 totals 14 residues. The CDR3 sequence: CASSIGQGAYEQYF. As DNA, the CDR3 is TGTGCCAGCAGCATTGGACAGGGGGCCTACGAGCAGTACTTC. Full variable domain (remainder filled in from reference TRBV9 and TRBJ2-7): DSGVTQTPKHLITATGQRVTLRCSPRSGDLSVYWYQQSLDQGLQFLIQYYNGEERAKGNILERFSAQQFPDLHSELNLSSLELGDSALYFCASSIGQGAYEQYFGPGTRLTVT.

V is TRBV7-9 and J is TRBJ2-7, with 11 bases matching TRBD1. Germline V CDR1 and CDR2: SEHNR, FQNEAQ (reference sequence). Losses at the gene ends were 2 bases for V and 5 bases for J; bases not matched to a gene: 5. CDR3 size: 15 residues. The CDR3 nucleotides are TGTGCCAGCAGCTTACCCGGGACAGGGGGTAACGAGCAGTACTTC. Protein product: CASSLPGTGGNEQYF.

In DNA form, the CDR3 reads TGCGCCAGCAGCCAAGATAAAGTGGGAGATGGTAATGAAAAACTGTTTTTT. Amino acid sequence: CASSQDKVGDGNEKLFF. The chain recombines TRBV4-3 with TRBJ1-4; D is unclear. The V end lost 0 bases, the J end lost 4 bases, and 15 bases lay between the germline ends. CDR3 length: 17 amino acids. Germline lookup yields CDR1 LGHNA and CDR2 YSLEER.

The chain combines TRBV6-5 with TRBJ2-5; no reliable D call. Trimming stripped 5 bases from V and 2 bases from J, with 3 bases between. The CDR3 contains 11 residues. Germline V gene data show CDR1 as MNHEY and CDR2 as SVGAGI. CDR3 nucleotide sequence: TGTGCCAGCAGTCGTCAAGAGACCCAGTACTTC. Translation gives CASSRQETQYF.

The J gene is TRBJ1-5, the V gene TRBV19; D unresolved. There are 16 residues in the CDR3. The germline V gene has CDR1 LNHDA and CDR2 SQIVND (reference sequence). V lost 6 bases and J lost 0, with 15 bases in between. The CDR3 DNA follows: TGTGCCAGTAGGCGAGTCGCGATTAATAGCAATCAGCCCCAGCATTTT. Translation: CASRRVAINSNQPQHF.

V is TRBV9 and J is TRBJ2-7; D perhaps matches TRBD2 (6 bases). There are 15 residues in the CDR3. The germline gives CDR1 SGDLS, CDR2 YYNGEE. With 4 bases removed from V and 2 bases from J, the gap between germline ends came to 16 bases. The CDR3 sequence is CASSSSPSATYEQYF. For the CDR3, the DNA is TGTGCCAGCAGCTCATCCCCTAGCGCAACCTACGAGCAGTACTTC.

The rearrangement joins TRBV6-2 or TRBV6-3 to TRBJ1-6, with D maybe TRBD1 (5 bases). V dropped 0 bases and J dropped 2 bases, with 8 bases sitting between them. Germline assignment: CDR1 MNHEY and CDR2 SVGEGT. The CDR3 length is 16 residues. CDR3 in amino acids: CASSYSGVAYNSPLHF. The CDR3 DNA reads TGTGCCAGCAGTTACTCAGGGGTGGCCTATAATTCACCCCTCCACTTT.

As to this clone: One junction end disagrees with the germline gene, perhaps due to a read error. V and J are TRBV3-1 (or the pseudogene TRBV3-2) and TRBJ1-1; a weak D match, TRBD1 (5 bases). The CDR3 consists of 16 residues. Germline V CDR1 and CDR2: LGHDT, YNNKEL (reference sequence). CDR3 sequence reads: CASNQDGGGRGTEAFF. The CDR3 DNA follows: TGTGCCAGCAACCAAGACGGGGGGGGACGCGGCACTGAAGCTTTCTTT.

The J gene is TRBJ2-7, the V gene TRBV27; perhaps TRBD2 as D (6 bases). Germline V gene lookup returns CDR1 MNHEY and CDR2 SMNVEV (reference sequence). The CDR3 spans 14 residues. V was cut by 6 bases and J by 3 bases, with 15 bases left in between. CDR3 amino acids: CASSPGLGGYEQYF. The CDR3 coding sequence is TGTGCCAGCAGCCCGGGACTGGGCGGCTACGAGCAGTACTTC.

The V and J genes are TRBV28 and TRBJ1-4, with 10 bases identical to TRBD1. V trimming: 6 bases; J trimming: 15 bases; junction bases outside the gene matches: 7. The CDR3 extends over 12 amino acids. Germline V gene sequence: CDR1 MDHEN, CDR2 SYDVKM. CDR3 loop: CASSPGGTGVFF. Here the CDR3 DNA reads TGTGCCAGCAGCCCTGGTGGGACAGGGGTGTTTTTT.

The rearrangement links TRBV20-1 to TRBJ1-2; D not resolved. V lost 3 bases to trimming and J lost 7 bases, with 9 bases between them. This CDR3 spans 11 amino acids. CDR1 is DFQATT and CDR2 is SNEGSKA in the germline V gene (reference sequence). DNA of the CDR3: TGCAGTGCTAGTGTTGCGAGTGGCTACACCTTC. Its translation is CSASVASGYTF.

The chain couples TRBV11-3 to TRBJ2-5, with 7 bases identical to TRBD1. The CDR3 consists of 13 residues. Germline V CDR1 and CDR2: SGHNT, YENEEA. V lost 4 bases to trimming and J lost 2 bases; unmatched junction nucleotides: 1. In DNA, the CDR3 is TGTGCCAGCAGCTGGGGACAGCAAGAGACCCAGTACTTC. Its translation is CASSWGQQETQYF.

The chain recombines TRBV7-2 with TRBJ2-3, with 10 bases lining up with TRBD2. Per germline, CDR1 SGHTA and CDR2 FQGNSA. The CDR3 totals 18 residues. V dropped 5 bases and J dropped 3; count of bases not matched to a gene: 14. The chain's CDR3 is CASSDDYSGGAYTDTQYF. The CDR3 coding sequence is TGTGCCAGCAGCGATGACTACAGCGGGGGGGCCTATACAGATACGCAGTATTTT.

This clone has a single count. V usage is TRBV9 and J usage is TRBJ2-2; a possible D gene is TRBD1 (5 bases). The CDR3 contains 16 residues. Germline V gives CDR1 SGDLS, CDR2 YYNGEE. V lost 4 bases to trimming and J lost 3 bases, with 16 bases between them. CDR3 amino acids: CASSRGAGQDTGELFF. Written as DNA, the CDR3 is TGTGCCAGCAGCCGAGGAGCAGGGCAAGACACCGGGGAGCTGTTTTTT. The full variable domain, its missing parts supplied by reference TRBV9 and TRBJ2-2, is DSGVTQTPKHLITATGQRVTLRCSPRSGDLSVYWYQQSLDQGLQFLIQYYNGEERAKGNILERFSAQQFPDLHSELNLSSLELGDSALYFCASSRGAGQDTGELFFGEGSRLTVL.

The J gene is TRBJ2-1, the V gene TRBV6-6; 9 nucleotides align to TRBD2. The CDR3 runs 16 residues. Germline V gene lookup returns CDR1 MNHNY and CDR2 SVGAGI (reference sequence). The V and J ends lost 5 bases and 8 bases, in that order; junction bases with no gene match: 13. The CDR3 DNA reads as TGTGCCAGCAGTCCCCTAGCGGGAAGAGGAATCGATGAGCAGTTCTTC. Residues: CASSPLAGRGIDEQFF.

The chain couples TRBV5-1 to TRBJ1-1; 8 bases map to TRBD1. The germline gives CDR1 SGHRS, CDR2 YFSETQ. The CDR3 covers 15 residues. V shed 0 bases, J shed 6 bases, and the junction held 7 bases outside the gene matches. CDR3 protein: CASSLGNQGASEAFF. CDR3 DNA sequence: TGCGCCAGCAGCTTGGGAAACCAGGGGGCCTCTGAAGCTTTCTTT. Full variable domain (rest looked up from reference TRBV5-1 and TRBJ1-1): KAGVTQTPRYLIKTRGQQVTLSCSPISGHRSVSWYQQTPGQGLQFLFEYFSETQRNKGNFPGRFSGRQFSNSRSEMNVSTLELGDSALYLCASSLGNQGASEAFFGQGTRLTVV.

The CDR3 DNA sequence: TGTGCCAGCCGGTCCGGGACAGGGGGTTACGAGCAGTACTTC. Amino acids: CASRSGTGGYEQYF. The V gene is TRBV18, the J gene TRBJ2-7, with 11 bases identical to TRBD1. V gave up 8 bases and J gave up 4 bases; unmatched junction bases: 7. The CDR3 spans 14 residues. In germline, CDR1 is KGHSH, CDR2 LQKENI.

The CDR3 loop is CASSGGENEKLFF. In DNA form, the CDR3 reads TGTGCCAGCAGCGGGGGGGAGAATGAAAAACTGTTTTTT. V and J are TRBV7-2 and TRBJ1-4, with TRBD1 as a possible D gene (5 bases). The CDR3 runs 13 residues. The ends were cut back, 5 bases at V and 5 bases at J, with 9 bases in the middle. Germline assignment: CDR1 SGHTA and CDR2 FQGNSA.

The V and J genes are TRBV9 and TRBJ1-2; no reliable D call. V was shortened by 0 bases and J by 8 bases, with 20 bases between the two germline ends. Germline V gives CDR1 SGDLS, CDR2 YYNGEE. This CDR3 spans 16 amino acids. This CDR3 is CASSVERVFPPGGYTF. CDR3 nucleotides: TGTGCCAGCAGCGTAGAAAGGGTTTTCCCGCCGGGGGGCTACACCTTC.

The CDR3: CATSRNDRLSREKLFF. In nucleotides, the CDR3 is TGTGCCACCAGCAGGAATGACAGGCTCTCTCGGGAAAAACTGTTTTTT. The chain has TRBV15 and TRBJ1-4; perhaps TRBD1 as D (6 bases). Germline V CDR1 and CDR2: LNHNV, YYDKDF (reference sequence). V was cut by 3 bases and J by 8 bases, with 19 bases left in between. The CDR3 length is 16 residues.

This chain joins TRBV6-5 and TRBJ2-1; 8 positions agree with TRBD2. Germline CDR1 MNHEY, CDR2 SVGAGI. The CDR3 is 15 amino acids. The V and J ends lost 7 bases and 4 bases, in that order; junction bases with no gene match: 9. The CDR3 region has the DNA TGTGCCAGCACCCCGGGACTAGGGGGATACAATGAGCAGTTCTTC. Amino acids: CASTPGLGGYNEQFF.

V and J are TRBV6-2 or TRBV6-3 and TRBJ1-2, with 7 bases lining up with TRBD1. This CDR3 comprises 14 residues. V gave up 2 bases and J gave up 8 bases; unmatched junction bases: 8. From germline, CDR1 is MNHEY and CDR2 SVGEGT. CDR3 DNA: TGTGCCAGCAGTTACCGGACAGGAGACAGGGGCTACACCTTC. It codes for CASSYRTGDRGYTF.

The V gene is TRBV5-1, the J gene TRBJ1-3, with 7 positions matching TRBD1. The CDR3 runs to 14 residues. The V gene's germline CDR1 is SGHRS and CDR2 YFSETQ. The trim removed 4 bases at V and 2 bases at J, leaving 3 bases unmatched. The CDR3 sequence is CASSKQGAGNTIYF. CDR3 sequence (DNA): TGCGCCAGCAGCAAGCAGGGGGCTGGAAACACCATATATTTT. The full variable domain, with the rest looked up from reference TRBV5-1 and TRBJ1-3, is KAGVTQTPRYLIKTRGQQVTLSCSPISGHRSVSWYQQTPGQGLQFLFEYFSETQRNKGNFPGRFSGRQFSNSRSEMNVSTLELGDSALYLCASSKQGAGNTIYFGEGSWLTVV.

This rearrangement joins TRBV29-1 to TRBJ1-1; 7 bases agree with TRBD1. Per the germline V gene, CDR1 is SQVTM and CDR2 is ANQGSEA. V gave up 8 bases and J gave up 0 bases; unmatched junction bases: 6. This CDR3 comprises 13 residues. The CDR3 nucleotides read TGCAGCTTCCAGGGACAGTTGAACACTGAAGCTTTCTTT. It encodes CSFQGQLNTEAFF.

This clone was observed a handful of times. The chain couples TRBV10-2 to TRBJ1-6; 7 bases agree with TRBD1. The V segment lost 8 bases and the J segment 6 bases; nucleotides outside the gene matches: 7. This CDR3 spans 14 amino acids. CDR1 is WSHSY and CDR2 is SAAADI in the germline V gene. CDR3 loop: CASLPGTVNSPLHF. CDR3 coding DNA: TGCGCCAGCCTGCCTGGGACAGTTAATTCACCCCTCCACTTT.